Presented here are 22 T cell receptor beta chains from one specimen sequenced in a study of blood T cell repertoires in COVID-19. TCRdb's table, derived via immunoSEQ multiplex PCR, lists solely in-frame clones and lacks some. Here the sample spans more than 80,000 clones, approximately 86% being singletons. The sequencing input was peripheral blood. The receptor source for this set is a middle-aged man with acute or convalescent COVID-19.

The J gene is TRBJ2-2, the V gene TRBV2; 8 bases are a match to TRBD1. This CDR3 contains 14 residues. With 7 bases clipped from V and 1 base from J, the junction kept 2 bases outside the gene matches. Germline V CDR1 and CDR2: SNHLY, FYNNEI. For the CDR3, the DNA is TGTGCCAGCAAAGGGACAGGGAACACCGGGGAGCTGTTTTTT. This gives the protein CASKGTGNTGELFF.

The chain uses TRBV5-4 and TRBJ2-7; 7 bases are a match to TRBD2. J gave up 1 base and V 2 bases, and 6 bases lay outside the gene matches. The CDR3 has 15 amino acids. CDR1 and CDR2 from the germline V gene are SGHNT and YYREEE (reference sequence). The CDR3 DNA is TGTGCCAGCAGCTTTGGGCGGGAGACATCCTACGAGCAGTACTTC. It translates to CASSFGRETSYEQYF.

The chain carries TRBV5-1 and TRBJ1-2, with D maybe TRBD1 (6 bases). The CDR3 contains 14 residues. The V and J ends lost 4 bases and 0 bases respectively, with 10 bases between them. Per the germline V gene, CDR1 is SGHRS and CDR2 is YFSETQ. DNA of the CDR3: TGCGCCAGCAGCCGACAGGAGGCTAACTATGGCTACACCTTC. It yields the protein CASSRQEANYGYTF.

The chain has TRBV30 and TRBJ2-2; 9 nucleotides align to TRBD1. Germline V gene data show CDR1 as GTSNPN and CDR2 as SVGIG (reference sequence). This CDR3 has 14 residues. V trimming: 2 bases; J trimming: 7 bases; junction bases outside the gene matches: 5. The CDR3 DNA is TGTGCCTGGAGTTGGGGACAGGGTAACGGGGAGCTGTTTTTT. Translating gives CAWSWGQGNGELFF. Full variable domain (rest looked up from reference TRBV30 and TRBJ2-2): SQTIHQWPATLVQPVGSPLSLECTVEGTSNPNLYWYRQAAGRGLQLLFYSVGIGQISSEVPQNLSASRPQDRQFILSSKKLLLSDSGFYLCAWSWGQGNGELFFGEGSRLTVL.

This sequence joins TRBV4-1 and TRBJ1-2; no clear D gene. The CDR3 totals 15 residues. Germline-derived CDR1 and CDR2 are MGHRA and YSYEKL. V lost 0 bases and J lost 4, with 12 bases in between. The CDR3 spells CASSQDSGFTYGYTF. In nucleotides, the CDR3 is TGCGCCAGCAGCCAAGATTCGGGGTTCACCTATGGCTACACCTTC.

The rearrangement links TRBV27 to TRBJ2-3; 10 bases agree with TRBD2. This CDR3 is built from 18 residues. Germline loops: CDR1 MNHEY, CDR2 SMNVEV (reference sequence). J gave up 4 bases and V 4 bases, and 14 bases lay outside the gene matches. The CDR3 DNA sequence: TGTGCCAGCAGTTCAATCAACCCGCTAGCGGGAGTCCCAGATACGCAGTATTTT. Encoded protein: CASSSINPLAGVPDTQYF.

This chain joins TRBV10-2 and TRBJ2-5; maybe TRBD1 (6 bases). CDR1 and CDR2 from the germline V gene are WSHSY and SAAADI. The CDR3 contains 13 residues. Trimming cost V 4 bases and J 5 bases, with 11 bases left between them. In nucleotides, the CDR3 is TGCGCCAGCAGTGGGGGACACGGCGAGACCCAGTACTTC. Its translation: CASSGGHGETQYF.

The V gene is TRBV29-1, the J gene TRBJ1-1; TRBD1 aligns across 8 bases. Per the germline V gene, CDR1 is SQVTM and CDR2 is ANQGSEA. V shed 6 bases, J shed 8 bases, and the junction held 11 bases outside the gene matches. The CDR3 is made up of 13 amino acids. CDR3 sequence: CSVNRGGTGEAFF. The CDR3 DNA reads as TGCAGCGTCAATCGTGGTGGGACAGGCGAAGCTTTCTTT.

The V gene is TRBV5-4, the J gene TRBJ2-7; 10 bases line up with TRBD1. The CDR3 length is 15 residues. Germline CDR1 reads SGHNT; CDR2 reads YYREEE (reference sequence). V shed 4 bases, J shed 5 bases, and the junction held 9 bases outside the gene matches. CDR3 bases: TGTGCCAGCAGCCCGGCGACAGGGGGCTTGAACGAGCAGTACTTC. This translates into CASSPATGGLNEQYF.

V and J are TRBV6-5 and TRBJ2-7; 7 bases are a match to TRBD1. This CDR3 region has 15 residues. The V and J ends lost 10 bases and 1 base, in that order; junction bases with no gene match: 13. Germline lookup yields CDR1 MNHEY and CDR2 SVGAGI. Written as DNA, the CDR3 is TGTGCCACCAAAATGAAGAGGGACAGATCCTACGAGCAGTACTTC. Translation gives CATKMKRDRSYEQYF.

The chain uses TRBV10-3 and TRBJ1-5, with 8 nucleotides matching TRBD1. The germline gives CDR1 ENHRY, CDR2 SYGVKD. The length of the CDR3 is 14 residues. V shed 4 bases and J 5 bases; nucleotides not matched to a gene: 4. CDR3 residues: CAISATGADQPQHF. CDR3 in DNA: TGTGCCATCAGTGCGACAGGGGCGGATCAGCCCCAGCATTTT.

V and J are TRBV6-5 and TRBJ2-2, with D perhaps matching TRBD2 (7 bases). From germline, CDR1 is MNHEY and CDR2 SVGAGI. V was shortened by 5 bases and J by 6 bases, with 16 bases between the two germline ends. This CDR3 has 15 residues. CDR3 protein: CASSPVGGAPGELFF. The CDR3 bases are TGTGCCAGCAGTCCTGTGGGGGGGGCCCCCGGGGAGCTGTTTTTT.

This chain uses TRBV6-1 with TRBJ2-5; possible D gene TRBD1, 5 bases. Per germline, CDR1 MNHNS and CDR2 SASEGT. CDR3 size: 15 residues. Trimming pared 0 bases from V and 1 base from J, leaving 9 bases between. The CDR3 coding sequence is TGTGCCAGCAGTGAAGCCCAGGGTAGCCAAGAGACCCAGTACTTC. Translated, it gives CASSEAQGSQETQYF.

Note on this clone: A far larger clone is only one base removed, so a read error is likely. V gene TRBV29-1 combines with J gene TRBJ1-5, with 8 bases fitting TRBD1. The CDR3 has 12 residues. Germline CDR1 and CDR2: SQVTM and ANQGSEA. In DNA form, the CDR3 reads TGCTGCGCCGGACAGGGCGGTGAGCCCCAGCATTTT. Translating it yields CCAGQGGEPQHF.

The chain couples TRBV2 to TRBJ1-6; 7 nucleotides align to TRBD1. With 4 bases clipped from V and 7 bases from J, the junction kept 4 bases outside the gene matches. Germline assignment: CDR1 SNHLY and CDR2 FYNNEI. This CDR3 spans 14 amino acids. The CDR3 reads CASSVDRRNSPLHF. Written as DNA, the CDR3 is TGTGCCAGCAGTGTGGACAGGAGGAATTCACCCCTCCACTTT.

The genes are TRBV2 and TRBJ2-3, with TRBD1 matching over 11 bases. Germline trimming cut 7 bases from V and 3 bases from J; bases unmatched to any gene: 6. The CDR3 contains 15 residues. In germline, CDR1 is SNHLY, CDR2 FYNNEI. The CDR3 here is CASKRTGGATDTQYF. The CDR3 region has the DNA TGTGCCAGCAAGAGGACAGGGGGCGCGACAGATACGCAGTATTTT.

The rearrangement joins TRBV24-1 to TRBJ2-1; D is perhaps TRBD1 (6 bases). CDR1 is KGHDR, CDR2 SFDVKD, per germline. V was cut by 9 bases and J by 7 bases, with 18 bases left in between. This CDR3 is 14 amino acids long. CDR3 sequence (DNA): TGTGCCACCGGGACCCCCGGGACACTAAATGAGCAGTTCTTC. Translating gives CATGTPGTLNEQFF.

The V gene is TRBV15, the J gene TRBJ2-7, with D perhaps TRBD2 (6 bases). Germline V gene lookup returns CDR1 LNHNV and CDR2 YYDKDF (reference sequence). The CDR3 runs 11 residues. The CDR3 sequence: CATSRDLHREV. The CDR3 DNA reads as TGTGCCACCAGCAGAGATCTACACCGGGAGGTC.

The chain joins TRBV4-1 to TRBJ1-2, with 7 bases identical to TRBD1. V was clipped by 0 bases and J by 0 bases; unmatched bases: 4. This CDR3 comprises 16 residues. Per germline, CDR1 MGHRA and CDR2 YSYEKL. Here the CDR3 DNA reads TGCGCCAGCAGCCAAGATGCGGGACAGACTAACTATGGCTACACCTTC. Encoded protein: CASSQDAGQTNYGYTF.

This clone was counted a single time. This sequence joins TRBV10-3 and TRBJ1-2; perhaps TRBD1 as D (6 bases). The CDR3 is made up of 12 amino acids. The ends were cut back, 4 bases at V and 5 bases at J, with 8 bases in the middle. The germline CDR1 and CDR2 sequences are ENHRY and SYGVKD. CDR3 in DNA: TGTGCCATCAGTGGCAGGGGATATGGCTACACCTTC. Translation: CAISGRGYGYTF.

This chain links TRBV3-1 (or the pseudogene TRBV3-2) with TRBJ2-2; TRBD2 might be the D (6 bases). The CDR3 runs 16 residues. CDR1 and CDR2 from the germline V gene are LGHDT and YNNKEL (reference sequence). V lost 1 base, J lost 0 bases, and 9 bases lay in between. CDR3 nucleotides: TGTGCCAGCAGCCAAGCGGCGGGAACGAACACCGGGGAGCTGTTTTTT. This sequence encodes CASSQAAGTNTGELFF.

The genes are TRBV5-5 and TRBJ2-7; 10 bases agree with TRBD1. Germline V gene sequence: CDR1 SGHKS, CDR2 YYEKEE (reference sequence). This CDR3 has 15 residues. The V and J ends lost 4 bases and 2 bases, in that order; junction bases with no gene match: 6. The CDR3 DNA follows: TGTGCCAGCAGCCAAGGGACAGGGGCCCCCTACGAGCAGTACTTC. Its translation: CASSQGTGAPYEQYF.